This TCR beta chain was observed in a study of beta chain features in type 1 diabetes (dated by TCRdb to between 2017 and 2018). As for the study more broadly: Mean age, gender distribution, total cell number and subset yield were not different between patients and healthy donors. A total of approximately 110,000,000 sorted cells were examined across all samples, and a strong correlation was observed between cell number per subset and RNA yield. The study compared TCRB repertoires of sorted circulating CD4+ T cell subsets between recently diagnosed type 1 diabetes patients and matched healthy donors. Regulatory and stem cell-like memory subsets were obtained from only 8 patients and about 8 healthy donors, while naive and central memory subsets were obtained from all 28 donors.

The germline V gene yields MDHEN for CDR1 and SYDVKM for CDR2. The CDR3 holds 13 amino acids from the cysteine to the phenylalanine. The CDR3 DNA has 39 bases and is translated from base 1. Clipping removes 6 bases from V and 8 bases from J, with 9 as the unmatched junction base count. What the study reported, not specific to this receptor: Type 1 diabetes patients showed a moderate but significant shortening of TCRB CDR3 length in all four CD4+ subsets. Naive, central memory and regulatory TCRB repertoires appeared to be more alike among patients than among healthy donors. Patients with type 1 diabetes made fewer insertions and deleted more nucleotides at VDJ recombination sites, implying thymic rearrangement abnormalities. Shorter templates might be favored by PCR, yet because patient and control samples were amplified and corrected together, any such skew would affect both groups equally. Because cDNA rather than genomic DNA was sequenced, highly expressing activated cells could have been over-represented, although no difference in activation and CD3 levels was found between groups. HLA sub-analyses involved small numbers of individuals, so any influence of HLA type on TCRB rearrangement remained unresolved.

This clone was counted only a few times. There is no known antigen for this receptor. No qualities accompany the bases; no much larger clone lies one base away. The High Capacity cDNA Reverse Transcription Kit was used to reverse transcribe all of the isolated RNA, meaning that expressed TCRB transcripts were what got sequenced. Deep immunoSEQ sequencing was performed on naive, central memory and regulatory T cell samples, with an average of approximately 4 million total reads per sample. Sorted cells were lysed in RLT buffer and RNA was extracted with DNase-treated RNeasy Micro or Mini kits, depending on cell number. Each cell subset was processed separately to prevent cross-contamination, with patient and healthy donor samples processed together. TCRB sequences were amplified from cDNA with the immunoSEQ multiplex PCR, producing 87-bp fragments spanning the CDR3 region. Sequencing of the amplicons was performed on the Illumina HiSeq platform. The study's processing was this. PCR bias was computationally corrected using synthetic template baselines, reads within Hamming distance 2 were collapsed, and singletons that could not be merged were discarded. Reads were aligned against IMGT to assign V, D and J genes, CDR3 length and insertions or deletions at six rearrangement sites. Within each subset, clonotype counts were normalized to the number of sorted cells before true diversity and Gini coefficients were calculated with the tcR R package. Repertoire sharing was quantified using the overlap coefficient calculated on TCRB nucleotide sequences. Drawn from immuneACCESS, this table holds only the in-frame rearrangements with V and J called that TCRdb kept. Clones are partly lost; checked studies trace under half to an unresolved V gene and leave the rest unexplained. V and J calls and clone size are given by that table; D and trimming were obtained from the DNA. The sample table shows some 44,000 clones, and around 70% are seen once. Of the sample, roughly 2.2% is held by the ten largest clones.

From each donor, a single peripheral blood sample of about 116 mL on average was drawn into heparinised tubes. A BD FACSAria II and a panel including CD45RO, CCR7, CD25, CD127, CD95 and CD27 were used to sort naive, central memory, regulatory and stem cell-like memory CD4+ T cells. Purity was above 95% for every sorted population. Right away, PBMCs were isolated by Lymphoprep density gradient centrifugation and were stained directly, with no culture step. To minimize batch effects, samples were stained and sorted in pairs, one healthy donor with one patient per experiment. The sequencing input was Tregs from blood. The cell subset or site tag for this specimen amounts to: regulatory CD4+ T cells. The chain couples TRBV28 to TRBJ1-2; 7 central nucleotides agree with TRBD1. This clonotype originated in a woman between 18 and 29 years old with type 1 diabetes. For the CDR3, the sequence is CASRQTTGRGYTF. Here is the DNA: TGTGCCAGCAGGCAGACGACAGGGCGAGGCTACACCTTC.